This passage covers 27 T cell receptor beta chains from one sample sequenced in a study of control samples from healthy donors and cancer patients. Method: immunoSEQ multiplex PCR; TCRdb's copy keeps in-frame clones and lacks some. The table includes 150,000 to 200,000 clones, about 93% detected once. Sequencing used blood. The source of these receptors is a young man in good health.

The chain couples TRBV12-3 or TRBV12-4 to TRBJ2-2; D remains unclear. Trimming took off 7 bases at V and 7 bases at J, with 7 bases between the two ends. There are 11 residues in the CDR3. This chain's CDR3 is CASTLGGELFF. In nucleotides, the CDR3 is TGTGCCAGCACCCTCGGCGGGGAGCTGTTTTTT.

The chain uses TRBV18 and TRBJ2-5; a possible D gene is TRBD1 (6 bases). CDR3 length equals 13 residues. Trimming pared 7 bases from V and 4 bases from J, leaving 13 bases between. CDR1 and CDR2 from the germline V gene are KGHSH and LQKENI. The CDR3 coding sequence is TGTGCCAGCTACCGTGGCAGGGGAGAGACCCAGTACTTC. Amino acids: CASYRGRGETQYF.

This clone showed up just once. The gene calls are TRBV2 and TRBJ2-5; 9 nucleotides match TRBD1. Germline CDR1 is SNHLY and CDR2 is FYNNEI. V lost 2 bases, J lost 2 bases, and 3 bases stayed unmatched. This CDR3 has 15 residues. The CDR3 nucleotides read TGTGCCAGCAGTGAACCGGACAGGGGTCAAGAGACCCAGTACTTC. It specifies CASSEPDRGQETQYF.

The DNA for the CDR3 is TGTGCCAGCAGCTTAAATTTGGCAGTTCAGCGCGAGCAGTACTTC. It encodes CASSLNLAVQREQYF. This chain uses TRBV7-8 with TRBJ2-7; D is unclear. Germline CDR1 and CDR2: SGHVS and FQNEAQ. V dropped 2 bases and J dropped 6 bases, with 17 bases sitting between them. CDR3 length: 15 amino acids.

The genes are TRBV28 and TRBJ1-2, with TRBD1 matching 10 bases. CDR3 length equals 15 residues. Germline CDR1 and CDR2: MDHEN and SYDVKM. V was clipped by 6 bases and J by 4 bases; unmatched bases: 8. CDR3 DNA sequence: TGTGCCAGCAGCGACAGGGGGCAGGGCGTCTATGGCTACACCTTC. Translating gives CASSDRGQGVYGYTF.

V gene TRBV3-1 (or the pseudogene TRBV3-2) combines with J gene TRBJ1-5; no definite D call. There are 17 residues in the CDR3. Germline lookup yields CDR1 LGHDT and CDR2 YNNKEL (reference sequence). V was cut by 0 bases and J by 2 bases, with 14 bases left in between. CDR3 region: CASSQEHPVNGNQPQHF. The CDR3 bases are TGTGCCAGCAGCCAAGAACACCCAGTCAACGGCAATCAGCCCCAGCATTTT.

V and J are TRBV27 and TRBJ1-1, with TRBD1 as a possible D gene (6 bases). The CDR3 is 13 residues long. V was cut by 10 bases and J by 5 bases, with 17 bases left in between. Germline V lookup: CDR1 MNHEY, CDR2 SMNVEV (reference sequence). CDR3 DNA sequence: TGTGCCACCTCGGGAGGGGGATTGACTGAAGCTTTCTTT. This encodes CATSGGGLTEAFF.

CDR3 DNA sequence: TGTGCCAGCAGTAACGGCTATAATGAAAAACTGTTTTTT. This translates into CASSNGYNEKLFF. The chain links TRBV2 to TRBJ1-4, with D unresolved. CDR3 length: 13 amino acids. V lost 5 bases and J 4 bases, leaving 8 bases between the germline ends. CDR1 and CDR2 (germline): SNHLY, FYNNEI.

The chain links TRBV2 to TRBJ1-1; D uncertain. CDR3 length: 14 residues. Trimming pared 7 bases from V and 2 bases from J, leaving 14 bases between. From germline, CDR1 is SNHLY and CDR2 FYNNEI. The CDR3 nucleotides are TGTGCCAGCACCTTTGTGGGTCGAAACACTGAAGCTTTCTTT. Its translation: CASTFVGRNTEAFF.

The chain joins TRBV18 to TRBJ1-2, with D maybe TRBD1 (6 bases). Germline V gene sequence: CDR1 KGHSH, CDR2 LQKENI. There are 15 residues in the CDR3. The V end was cut by 0 bases, the J end by 4 bases, with 12 bases between. The CDR3 bases are TGTGCCAGCTCACCACCGGGGGGCTCCTTCTATGGCTACACCTTC. As protein: CASSPPGGSFYGYTF.

The chain employs TRBV2 and TRBJ2-7; D possibly corresponds to TRBD1 (5 bases). The CDR3 spans 15 residues. V was cut by 2 bases and J by 0 bases, with 11 bases left in between. Germline CDR1 SNHLY, CDR2 FYNNEI. The CDR3 coding sequence is TGTGCCAGCAGTGAAACAGGACGAACCTCCTACGAGCAGTACTTC. Protein sequence: CASSETGRTSYEQYF.

The chain couples TRBV11-2 to TRBJ1-3, with D maybe TRBD1 (5 bases). CDR1 is SGHAT and CDR2 is FQNNGV in the germline V gene. The CDR3 sequence is 15 residues long. V shed 4 bases and J shed 0 bases, with 10 bases lying between them. CDR3: CASSSRQTSGNTIYF. In DNA, the CDR3 is TGTGCCAGCAGCTCGAGACAGACCTCTGGAAACACCATATATTTT.

The chain carries TRBV7-8 and TRBJ2-3; D gene ambiguous. V shed 5 bases and J shed 0 bases, with 12 bases lying between them. CDR3 length: 15 amino acids. Germline V gives CDR1 SGHVS, CDR2 FQNEAQ. CDR3 amino acids: CASSLREPSTDTQYF. CDR3 in DNA: TGTGCCAGCAGCCTTCGAGAACCTAGCACAGATACGCAGTATTTT.

This chain uses TRBV21-1 with TRBJ1-1. TRBV21-1 represents a pseudogene. This CDR3 spans 19 amino acids. The DNA of the CDR3 is TGTGCCAGCAGCAACAACATACGAGGGGCGGATGGGATGAACACTGAAGCTTTCTTT. It yields the protein CASSNNIRGADGMNTEAFF.

The rearrangement uses TRBV18 and TRBJ1-3; D is uncertain. This CDR3 contains 18 residues. V lost 5 bases, J lost 0 bases, and 20 bases lay in between. CDR1 is KGHSH, CDR2 LQKENI, per germline. The CDR3 loop reads CASSLPELQAYSGNTIYF. The CDR3 DNA reads as TGTGCCAGCTCATTACCTGAGCTCCAGGCTTACTCTGGAAACACCATATATTTT.

The CDR3 region is CASSEAGGTGYGYTF. The CDR3, as DNA: TGTGCCAGCAGTGAAGCGGGCGGGACCGGCTATGGCTACACCTTC. The chain links TRBV6-1 to TRBJ1-2; D is possibly TRBD1 (5 bases). V shed 0 bases and J shed 4 bases, with 12 bases lying between them. Germline CDR1 and CDR2: MNHNS and SASEGT. The CDR3 runs 15 residues.

The J gene is TRBJ2-3, the V gene TRBV7-7, with no clear D. CDR1 is SSHAT, CDR2 FNYEAQ, per germline (reference sequence). The CDR3 is 17 amino acids. Trimming pared 1 base from V and 0 bases from J, leaving 14 bases between. The CDR3 protein is CASSLVLRSTSTDTQYF. The CDR3 DNA sequence: TGTGCCAGCAGCTTAGTTCTAAGGTCCACTAGCACAGATACGCAGTATTTT.

CDR3 in DNA: TGTGCCAGTACCCCAACAGGGGAAAATGAAAAACTGTTTTTT. The encoded protein is CASTPTGENEKLFF. This chain links TRBV19 with TRBJ1-4; TRBD1 matches 7 bases. This CDR3 has 14 residues. V lost 7 bases, J lost 5 bases, and 7 bases stayed unmatched. Germline V CDR1 and CDR2: LNHDA, SQIVND (reference sequence).

The chain uses TRBV18 and TRBJ1-6, with TRBD1 matching over 8 bases. This CDR3 has 18 amino acids. CDR1 and CDR2 from the germline V gene are KGHSH and LQKENI. J was trimmed by 1 base and V by 6 bases; bases with no gene match: 11. CDR3 bases: TGTGCCAGCTCCCGAACCCCAGGGGGCAGGTCCTATAATTCACCCCTCCACTTT. Encoded protein: CASSRTPGGRSYNSPLHF.

Comments on this clone: The same CDR3 can be traced to other DNA sequences in this sample. The chain is built from TRBV5-1 and TRBJ2-7, with 7 bases lining up with TRBD1. Losses at the gene ends were 0 bases for V and 12 bases for J; bases not matched to a gene: 12. Germline V gene sequence: CDR1 SGHRS, CDR2 YFSETQ. The CDR3 loop spans 14 amino acids. CDR3 in amino acids: CASSLGRQGVLLYF. The CDR3 coding sequence is TGCGCCAGCAGCTTGGGTCGGCAGGGGGTTCTTCTGTACTTC.

The chain couples TRBV10-2 to TRBJ1-5; unclear D gene. The CDR3 consists of 14 residues. V lost 4 bases and J lost 2, with 9 bases in between. CDR1 and CDR2 (germline): WSHSY, SAAADI. The CDR3 DNA is TGCGCCAGCAGTGGGGGTCGGGGCAATCAGCCCCAGCATTTT. It translates to CASSGGRGNQPQHF.

The chain has TRBV5-4 and TRBJ1-4; no clear D gene. Trimming stripped 1 base from V and 6 bases from J, with 10 bases between. The germline V gene encodes CDR1 SGHNT and CDR2 YYREEE (reference sequence). The CDR3 length is 14 residues. CDR3 DNA: TGTGCCAGCAGCTTGAAAACAGACCATGAAAAACTGTTTTTT. Translating gives CASSLKTDHEKLFF.

This clone was recorded a few times. CDR3 in DNA: TGTGCCAGCACTGCGACAGGGTTCACAGATACGCAGTATTTT. Its translation is CASTATGFTDTQYF. V usage is TRBV3-1 (or the pseudogene TRBV3-2) and J usage is TRBJ2-3; 7 positions match TRBD1. V trimming: 7 bases; J trimming: 2 bases; junction bases outside the gene matches: 6. This CDR3 has 14 amino acids. The V gene's germline CDR1 is LGHDT and CDR2 YNNKEL (reference sequence).

The chain's CDR3 is CASSLNTGELFF. The DNA for the CDR3 is TGTGCCAGCAGCCTTAACACCGGGGAGCTGTTTTTT. The chain combines TRBV3-1 (or the pseudogene TRBV3-2) with TRBJ2-2; D gene uncertain. The ends were cut back, 4 bases at V and 2 bases at J, with 2 bases in the middle. This CDR3 spans 12 amino acids. Germline lookup yields CDR1 LGHDT and CDR2 YNNKEL (reference sequence).

The chain recombines TRBV6-2 or TRBV6-3 with TRBJ2-7, with no clear D. CDR1 is MNHEY, CDR2 SVGEGT, per germline. This CDR3 contains 11 residues. V lost 3 bases, J lost 2 bases, and 2 bases lay in between. The CDR3 region is CASSYTYEQYF. The CDR3 DNA reads TGTGCCAGCAGTTATACCTACGAGCAGTACTTC.

The rearrangement links TRBV9 to TRBJ2-1, with 16 nucleotides matching TRBD2. The germline V gene has CDR1 SGDLS and CDR2 YYNGEE. The length of the CDR3 is 16 residues. V was pared by 3 bases and J by 7 bases, with 4 bases of the junction left unmatched. The chain's CDR3 is CASSGPGLAGGNEQFF. CDR3 DNA sequence: TGTGCCAGCAGCGGTCCGGGACTAGCGGGGGGGAATGAGCAGTTCTTC. The full variable domain, with the rest looked up from reference TRBV9 and TRBJ2-1, is DSGVTQTPKHLITATGQRVTLRCSPRSGDLSVYWYQQSLDQGLQFLIQYYNGEERAKGNILERFSAQQFPDLHSELNLSSLELGDSALYFCASSGPGLAGGNEQFFGPGTRLTVL.

The chain links TRBV28 to TRBJ1-5, with D perhaps matching TRBD1 (5 bases). V lost 6 bases and J lost 5, with 17 bases in between. The CDR3 sequence is 15 residues long. Germline assignment: CDR1 MDHEN and CDR2 SYDVKM. The CDR3 reads CASRLGRYYHQPQHF. CDR3 bases: TGTGCCAGCAGGTTGGGACGATACTACCATCAGCCCCAGCATTTT.